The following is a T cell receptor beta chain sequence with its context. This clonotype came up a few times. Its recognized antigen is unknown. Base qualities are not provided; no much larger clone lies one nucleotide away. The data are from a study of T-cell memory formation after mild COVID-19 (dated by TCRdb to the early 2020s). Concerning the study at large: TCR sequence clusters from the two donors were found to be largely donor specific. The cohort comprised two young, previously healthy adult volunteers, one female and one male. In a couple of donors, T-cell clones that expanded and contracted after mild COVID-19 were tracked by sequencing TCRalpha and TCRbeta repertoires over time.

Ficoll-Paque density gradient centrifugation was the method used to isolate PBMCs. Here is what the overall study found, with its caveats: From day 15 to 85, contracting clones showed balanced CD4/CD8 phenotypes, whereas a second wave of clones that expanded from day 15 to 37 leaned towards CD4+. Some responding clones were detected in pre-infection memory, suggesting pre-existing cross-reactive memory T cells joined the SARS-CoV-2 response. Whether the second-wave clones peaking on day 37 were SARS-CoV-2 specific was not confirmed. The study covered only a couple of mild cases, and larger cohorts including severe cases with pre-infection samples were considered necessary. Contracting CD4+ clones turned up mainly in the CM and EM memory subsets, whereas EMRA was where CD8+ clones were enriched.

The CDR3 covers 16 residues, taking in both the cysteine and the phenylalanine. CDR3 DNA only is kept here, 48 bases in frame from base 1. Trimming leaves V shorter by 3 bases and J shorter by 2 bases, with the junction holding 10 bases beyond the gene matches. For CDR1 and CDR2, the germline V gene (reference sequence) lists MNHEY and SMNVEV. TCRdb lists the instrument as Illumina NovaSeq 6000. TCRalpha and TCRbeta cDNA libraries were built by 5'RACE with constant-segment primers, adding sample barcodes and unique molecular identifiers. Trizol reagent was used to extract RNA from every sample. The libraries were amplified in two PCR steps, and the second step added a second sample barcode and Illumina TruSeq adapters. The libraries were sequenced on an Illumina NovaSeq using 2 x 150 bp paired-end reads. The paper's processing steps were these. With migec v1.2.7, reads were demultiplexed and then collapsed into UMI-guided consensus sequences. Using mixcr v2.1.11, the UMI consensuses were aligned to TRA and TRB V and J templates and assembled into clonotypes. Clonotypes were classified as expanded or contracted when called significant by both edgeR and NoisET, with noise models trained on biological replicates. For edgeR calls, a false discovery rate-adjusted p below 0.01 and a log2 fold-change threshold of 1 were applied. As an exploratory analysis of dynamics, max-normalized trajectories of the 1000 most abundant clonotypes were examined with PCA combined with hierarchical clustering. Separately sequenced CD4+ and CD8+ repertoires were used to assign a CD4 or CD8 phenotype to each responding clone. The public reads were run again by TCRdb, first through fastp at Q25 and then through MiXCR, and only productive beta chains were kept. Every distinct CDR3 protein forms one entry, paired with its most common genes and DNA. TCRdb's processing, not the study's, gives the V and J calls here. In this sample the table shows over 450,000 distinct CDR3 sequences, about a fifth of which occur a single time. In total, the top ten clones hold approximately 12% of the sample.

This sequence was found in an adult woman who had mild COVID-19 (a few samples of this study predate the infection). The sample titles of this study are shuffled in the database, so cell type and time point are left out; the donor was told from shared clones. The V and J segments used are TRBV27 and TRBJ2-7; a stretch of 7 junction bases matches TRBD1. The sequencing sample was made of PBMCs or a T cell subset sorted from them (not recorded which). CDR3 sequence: CASSLVGTDITYEQYF. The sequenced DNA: TGTGCCAGCAGTTTGGTCGGGACAGACATAACCTACGAGCAGTACTTC.